A few counts support the clone carrying this T cell receptor (beta chain). This sample was included in a study of blood T cell repertoires in COVID-19. Study in general: T cells, B-cell-depleted T cells, or PBMCs supplied cDNA or gDNA.

Authors' data handling: By means of reference gene primer amplification, nucleated cell counts were estimated. Clones were read by immunoSEQ multiplex PCR, and TCRdb kept only the in-frame ones, dropping some. V and J calls and clone size are copied from that table; D and trimming were computed from the DNA. The data hold roughly 220,000 clones, with around 83% observed a single time. All enrollees were roughly 18 to 95 years old and from approximately 25 US areas. Participant reports of clinical history set cohort assignment. V lost 2 bases to trimming and J lost 4 bases, with 14 bases between them. Germline assignment: CDR1 MNHEY and CDR2 SMNVEV (reference sequence). This CDR3 region has 16 residues.

The sequenced sample consisted of PBMCs or T cells enriched from blood (not recorded which). The genes are TRBV27 and TRBJ2-2; TRBD2 is a possible D gene (5 bases). The clonotype comes from a middle-aged woman with acute COVID-19. The CDR3: CASSLKATTLTGELFF. In nucleotides, the CDR3 is TGTGCCAGCAGTTTAAAGGCGACTACCCTCACCGGGGAGCTGTTTTTT.